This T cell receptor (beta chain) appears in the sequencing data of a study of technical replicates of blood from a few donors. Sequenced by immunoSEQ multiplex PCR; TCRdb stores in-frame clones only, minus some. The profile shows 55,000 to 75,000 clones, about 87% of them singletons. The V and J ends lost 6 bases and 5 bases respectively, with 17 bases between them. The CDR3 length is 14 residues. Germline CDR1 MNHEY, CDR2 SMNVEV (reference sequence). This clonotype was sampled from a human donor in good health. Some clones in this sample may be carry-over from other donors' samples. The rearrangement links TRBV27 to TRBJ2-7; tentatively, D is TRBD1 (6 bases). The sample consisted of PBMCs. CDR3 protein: CASSRGAGVHEQYF. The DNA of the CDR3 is TGTGCCAGCAGCCGAGGGGCAGGGGTGCACGAGCAGTACTTC.